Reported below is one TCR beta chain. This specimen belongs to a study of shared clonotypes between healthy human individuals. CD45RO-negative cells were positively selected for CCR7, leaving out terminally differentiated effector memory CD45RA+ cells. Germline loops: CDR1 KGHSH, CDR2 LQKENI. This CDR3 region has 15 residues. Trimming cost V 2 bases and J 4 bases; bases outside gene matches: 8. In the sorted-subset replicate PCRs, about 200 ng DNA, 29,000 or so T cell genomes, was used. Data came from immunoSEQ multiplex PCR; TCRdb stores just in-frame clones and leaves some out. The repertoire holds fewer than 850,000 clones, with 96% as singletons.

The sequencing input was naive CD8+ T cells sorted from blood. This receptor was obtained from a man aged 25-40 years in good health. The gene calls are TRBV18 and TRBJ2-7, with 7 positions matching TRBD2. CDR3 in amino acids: CASSPSVREWYEQYF. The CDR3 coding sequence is TGTGCCAGCTCACCATCGGTGCGGGAGTGGTACGAGCAGTACTTC. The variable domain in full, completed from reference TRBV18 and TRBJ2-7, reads NAGVMQNPRHLVRRRGQEARLRCSPMKGHSHVYWYRQLPEEGLKFMVYLQKENIIDESGMPKERFSAEFPKEGPSILRIQQVVRGDSAAYFCASSPSVREWYEQYFGPGTRLTVT.